The present T cell receptor (beta chain) was sequenced within a study of cytomegalovirus exposure and HLA in healthy donors. Study-wide findings and caveats: Another analysis was done later, and it associated around 16,000 TCR beta sequences with HLA alleles at 0.05 false discovery rate. Investigators reported approximately 150 TCR beta chains as tied to cytomegalovirus. Clonal expansion was found to be greater in HLA-associated TCR beta chains than in equally common others in a later analysis. Being indistinguishable, some V segments were excluded, TRBV6-2 and TRBV6-3 among them.

Primers included in the PCR were 60 Vbeta and 13 Jbeta primers. Here immunoSEQ multiplex PCR was the method, and the copy in TCRdb shows in-frame clones only, minus some. The table shows about 96,000 clones, with around four fifths occurring only once. Of note for this clone: The target antigen is unknown.

Germline CDR1 is SGHRS and CDR2 is YFSETQ. The CDR3 consists of 15 residues. The sample taken for sequencing was PBMCs. This TCR derives from a man under 40 in good health and CMV-seronegative. This chain links TRBV5-1 with TRBJ2-5, with D maybe TRBD1 (6 bases). TRBJ2-7 matches the DNA end more closely, so the J call is doubtful. Here the CDR3 reads CASSRDSPRGYEQYF. CDR3 bases: TGCGCCAGCAGCCGCGACTCACCCAGGGGCTACGAGCAGTACTTC.